These 21 T cell receptor beta chains came from one sample sequenced in a study of CD8 T cells in ankylosing spondylitis. One entry per CDR3 protein, called by TCRdb with MiXCR from the 5' RACE reads. The sample has more than 150,000 distinct CDR3 sequences, around a sixth seen once; the top ten hold 3.5% to 5%. The material sequenced was blood, either unsorted or a sorted T cell fraction (not recorded which). These receptors were collected from a male donor between 5 and 29 years old with ankylosing spondylitis or in good health (not recorded which).

This clonotype was counted ten times or more. This chain links TRBV6-5 with TRBJ1-5; no definite D call. From germline, CDR1 is MNHEY and CDR2 SVGAGI. V was cut by 6 bases and J by 0 bases, with 12 bases left in between. The CDR3 runs 15 residues. CDR3 sequence (DNA): TGTGCCAGCAGGGACGGAGATTATAGCAATCAGCCCCAGCATTTT. Translation: CASRDGDYSNQPQHF.

The table lists this clonotype with many counts. The V call is TRBV4-2, the J call TRBJ2-1; TRBD2 agrees at 9 bases. CDR3 length: 17 residues. In germline, CDR1 is LGHNA, CDR2 YNFKEQ. The V segment lost 1 base and the J segment 4 bases; nucleotides outside the gene matches: 8. CDR3 sequence (DNA): TGTGCCAGCAGCCAAGGGACGAGGGCGGGAGGGTACAATGAGCAGTTCTTC. Protein: CASSQGTRAGGYNEQFF.

This clonotype has a count of ten or more. This rearrangement joins TRBV10-3 to TRBJ1-1; D ambiguous. V lost 3 bases and J 4 bases, leaving 6 bases between the germline ends. The CDR3 has 12 amino acids. From germline, CDR1 is ENHRY and CDR2 SYGVKD. The CDR3 coding sequence is TGTGCCATCAGTGAACGATTCACTGAAGCTTTCTTT. It translates to CAISERFTEAFF.

This clonotype was seen at least ten times. The chain recombines TRBV29-1 with TRBJ2-1, with TRBD2 matching over 8 bases. There are 13 residues in the CDR3. V trimming: 8 bases; J trimming: 7 bases; junction bases outside the gene matches: 10. Germline values: CDR1 SQVTM, CDR2 ANQGSEA. This CDR3 is CSPTGLGGNEQFF. CDR3 bases: TGCAGCCCAACGGGACTAGGGGGGAATGAGCAGTTCTTC.

This clonotype was seen ten or more times. The CDR3 DNA reads TGTGCCAGCTCGACGGGACAGAGACGATTGAGCACAGATACGCAGTATTTT. Residues: CASSTGQRRLSTDTQYF. V usage is TRBV18 and J usage is TRBJ2-3; 7 bases align to TRBD1. The CDR3 is 17 amino acids. Unmatched junction bases numbered 12, after V lost 6 bases and J lost 0 bases. CDR1 and CDR2 from the germline V gene are KGHSH and LQKENI.

This clonotype was recorded a few times. J is TRBJ2-7 and V is TRBV4-1; D not certain. V lost 0 bases to trimming and J lost 3 bases, with 6 bases between them. Germline V CDR1 and CDR2: MGHRA, YSYEKL. This CDR3 contains 13 residues. The CDR3 loop reads CASSQDLNYEQYV. CDR3 bases: TGCGCCAGCAGCCAAGATCTGAACTACGAGCAGTACGTC.

The rearrangement joins TRBV27 to TRBJ2-2; TRBD2 might be the D (5 bases). The CDR3 length is 12 residues. Trimming pared 3 bases from V and 7 bases from J, leaving 6 bases between. Germline V gene lookup returns CDR1 MNHEY and CDR2 SMNVEV (reference sequence). The CDR3 reads CASSLRVGELFF. CDR3 bases: TGTGCCAGCAGTTTGAGGGTCGGGGAGCTGTTTTTT.

About this clonotype: A read error may be the cause here, since a much bigger clone is one base away. This chain uses TRBV2 with TRBJ2-1; D is perhaps TRBD2 (6 bases). Germline values: CDR1 SNHLY, CDR2 FYNNEI. V lost 7 bases to trimming and J lost 6 bases, with 10 bases between them. This CDR3 region has 12 residues. The CDR3 reads CASTPGGNEQFF. The DNA of the CDR3 is TGTGCCAGCACCCCCGGGGGCAATGAGCAGTTCTTC.

The chain couples TRBV6-1 to TRBJ2-2, with a tentative D call TRBD1 (5 bases). V lost 8 bases and J 5 bases, leaving 9 bases between the germline ends. This CDR3 has 12 residues. Germline CDR1 MNHNS, CDR2 SASEGT. The CDR3 spells CASDSITGELFF. The CDR3 region has the DNA TGTGCCAGCGACAGTATTACCGGGGAGCTGTTTTTT.

The rearrangement links TRBV27 to TRBJ2-3; 9 bases align to TRBD2. Germline V gives CDR1 MNHEY, CDR2 SMNVEV (reference sequence). V shed 0 bases and J 6 bases; nucleotides not matched to a gene: 7. The CDR3 length is 16 residues. This chain's CDR3 is CASSLSPSGTGDTQYF. The CDR3 DNA sequence: TGTGCCAGCAGTTTATCGCCTAGCGGGACGGGGGATACGCAGTATTTT.

This clonotype was found a few times. The V gene is TRBV7-2, the J gene TRBJ1-2, with TRBD1 identical over 8 bases. With 5 bases clipped from V and 8 bases from J, the junction kept 10 bases outside the gene matches. Germline values: CDR1 SGHTA, CDR2 FQGNSA. The CDR3 contains 14 residues. In DNA form, the CDR3 reads TGTGCCAGCAGCCGAGGACAGGGCCTAGAGGGCTACACCTTC. Its protein is CASSRGQGLEGYTF.

This clonotype has at least ten counts. The chain links TRBV6-2 or TRBV6-3 to TRBJ2-3; D is perhaps TRBD2 (6 bases). The germline gives CDR1 MNHEY, CDR2 SVGEGT. The ends were cut back, 6 bases at V and 4 bases at J, with 14 bases in the middle. This CDR3 is 14 amino acids long. CDR3 residues: CASRNAGLADTQYF. The CDR3 DNA is TGTGCCAGCAGAAACGCGGGGCTCGCAGATACGCAGTATTTT.

Many counts were recorded for this clonotype. This chain uses TRBV3-1 with TRBJ1-6, with a tentative D call TRBD1 (6 bases). The CDR3 consists of 15 residues. From germline, CDR1 is LGHDT and CDR2 YNNKEL (reference sequence). Trimming stripped 2 bases from V and 8 bases from J, with 13 bases between. CDR3 sequence (DNA): TGTGCCAGCAGCCAAAAGGGGACATTTGATTCACCCCTCCACTTT. This translates into CASSQKGTFDSPLHF. Filled out from reference TRBV3-1 and TRBJ1-6, the complete variable domain reads DTAVSQTPKYLVTQMGNDKSIKCEQNLGHDTMYWYKQDSKKFLKIMFSYNNKELIINETVPNRFSPKSPDKAHLNLHINSLELGDSAVYFCASSQKGTFDSPLHFGNGTRLTVT.

This clonotype was detected ten times or more. V gene TRBV12-3 or TRBV12-4 combines with J gene TRBJ1-3, with D tentatively TRBD1 (5 bases). Trimming shortened V by 6 bases and J by 0 bases, and 12 bases separated the two germline ends. There are 15 residues in the CDR3. CDR3 region: CASRLGPFSGNTIYF. The CDR3 bases are TGTGCCAGCAGGCTGGGACCGTTCTCTGGAAACACCATATATTTT.

The sample holds a few counts of this clonotype. The genes are TRBV30 and TRBJ2-5; D is perhaps TRBD2 (6 bases). The CDR3 spans 16 residues. Trimming stripped 6 bases from V and 1 base from J, with 21 bases between. CDR1 and CDR2 (germline): GTSNPN, SVGIG (reference sequence). CDR3 coding DNA: TGTGCCTGCTCTCCCGGGACTTCAAGTCGCCAAGAGACCCAGTACTTC. Translating it yields CACSPGTSSRQETQYF.

This clonotype has a count of ten or more. This sequence joins TRBV12-3 or TRBV12-4 and TRBJ1-5; 8 bases line up with TRBD1. The V gene end was trimmed by 6 bases and the J gene end by 7 bases; junction bases not matched to a gene: 5. This CDR3 spans 13 amino acids. CDR3 nucleotides: TGTGCCAGCAGGGGACAGGATCACCAGCCCCAGCATTTT. It yields the protein CASRGQDHQPQHF.

This clonotype occurred many times. CDR3 in amino acids: CASSQDGQKNEKLFF. The CDR3 region has the DNA TGCGCCAGCAGCCAAGATGGGCAGAAAAATGAAAAACTGTTTTTT. The chain joins TRBV4-3 to TRBJ1-4; D remains ambiguous. V lost 0 bases to trimming and J lost 5 bases, with 10 bases between them. Germline-derived CDR1 and CDR2 are LGHNA and YSLEER. The CDR3 is made up of 15 amino acids.

This clonotype was seen ten or more times. V and J are TRBV6-5 and TRBJ1-1, with 8 bases matching TRBD1. After removal of 7 bases from V and 0 bases from J, the junction contained 7 bases not matched to a gene. The CDR3 has 15 residues. Per germline, CDR1 MNHEY and CDR2 SVGAGI. The chain's CDR3 is CASKPGGPMNTEAFF. In DNA, the CDR3 is TGTGCCAGCAAACCAGGGGGCCCAATGAACACTGAAGCTTTCTTT.

This clonotype was seen many times. The V call is TRBV28, the J call TRBJ2-6; possible D gene TRBD2, 6 bases. Trimming took off 6 bases at V and 4 bases at J, with 19 bases between the two ends. This CDR3 region has 17 residues. Germline V gene sequence: CDR1 MDHEN, CDR2 SYDVKM. CDR3 bases: TGTGCCAGCAGCACCCGGACGGGGAGGTTAGGGGCCAACGTCCTGACTTTC. Amino acid sequence: CASSTRTGRLGANVLTF.

This clonotype showed up just a few times. The J gene is TRBJ2-3, the V gene TRBV29-1; tentatively, D is TRBD2 (5 bases). Germline V CDR1 and CDR2: SQVTM, ANQGSEA. The length of the CDR3 is 15 residues. The ends were cut back, 3 bases at V and 1 base at J, with 14 bases in the middle. CDR3 nucleotide sequence: TGCAGCGTTGAGAGGGTAGCGCTGGGCACAGATACGCAGTATTTT. Its translation is CSVERVALGTDTQYF.

This clonotype turned up a few times. V gene TRBV11-3 combines with J gene TRBJ2-5; the D gene is possibly TRBD2 (7 bases). Trimming shortened V by 5 bases and J by 1 base, and 11 bases separated the two germline ends. Germline CDR1 reads SGHNT; CDR2 reads YENEEA. The CDR3 is 14 amino acids. The CDR3 is CASSRGGLQETQYF. As DNA, the CDR3 is TGTGCCAGCAGCAGGGGGGGTCTCCAAGAGACCCAGTACTTC. Together with reference TRBV11-3 and TRBJ2-5, the CDR3 gives the full variable domain: EAGVVQSPRYKIIEKKQPVAFWCNPISGHNTLYWYLQNLGQGPELLIRYENEEAVDDSQLPKDRFSAERLKGVDSTLKIQPAELGDSAVYLCASSRGGLQETQYFGPGTRLLVL.